What follows are 21 T cell receptor beta chains derived from one specimen sequenced in a study of T cells in Graves' hyperthyroidism and ophthalmopathy. RNA transcripts gave rise to amplified TCR beta CDR3 regions. In the first-round RT-PCR of the TCR CDR3, the HTBI primer set was used. One entry per CDR3 protein results from TCRdb running MiXCR on the multiplex PCR reads. The table records 650,000 to 700,000 distinct CDR3 sequences, 17% of them present only once. The sequencing input was blood. Every receptor here comes from a man aged 45-65 years with Graves' hyperthyroidism.

At least ten counts were recorded for this clonotype. The chain couples TRBV9 to TRBJ1-4, with TRBD1 as a possible D gene (5 bases). Germline V CDR1 and CDR2: SGDLS, YYNGEE. The ends were cut back, 0 bases at V and 8 bases at J, with 14 bases in the middle. This CDR3 is 15 amino acids long. The CDR3 region is CASSVGGRADEKLFF. The CDR3, as DNA: TGTGCCAGCAGCGTAGGAGGCAGGGCGGACGAAAAACTGTTTTTT.

The chain links TRBV27 to TRBJ2-7, with 8 bases identical to TRBD2. In germline, CDR1 is MNHEY, CDR2 SMNVEV (reference sequence). The CDR3 length is 14 residues. The V and J ends lost 4 bases and 9 bases, in that order; junction bases with no gene match: 11. This CDR3 reads CASSSASGPEVQYF. The CDR3 region has the DNA TGTGCCAGCAGTTCGGCTAGCGGGCCAGAGGTGCAGTACTTC.

This clonotype came up many times. The chain has TRBV2 and TRBJ1-5; D gene unclear. V was cut by 0 bases and J by 6 bases, with 9 bases left in between. This CDR3 spans 14 amino acids. Germline V gene lookup returns CDR1 SNHLY and CDR2 FYNNEI. The CDR3: CASSEALRAQPQHF. In nucleotides, the CDR3 is TGTGCCAGCAGTGAAGCGCTTCGGGCTCAGCCCCAGCATTTT.

This clonotype came up many times. The chain couples TRBV2 to TRBJ2-2, with D unclear. There are 14 residues in the CDR3. The V gene's germline CDR1 is SNHLY and CDR2 FYNNEI. The V and J ends lost 6 bases and 3 bases respectively, with 11 bases between them. CDR3 in DNA: TGTGCCAGCAGATTTTCGGCTTACACCGGGGAGCTGTTTTTT. Translating it yields CASRFSAYTGELFF.

This clonotype was counted only a few times. The rearrangement uses TRBV9 and TRBJ2-7, with D hard to call. Trimming left V 0 bases short and J 7 bases short, with 11 bases between. The CDR3 spans 13 residues. Germline CDR1 SGDLS, CDR2 YYNGEE. The CDR3 here is CASSVDSKGEQYF. CDR3 sequence (DNA): TGTGCCAGCAGCGTAGATTCGAAGGGAGAGCAGTACTTC.

The V gene is TRBV19, the J gene TRBJ1-1; D is ambiguous. Germline loops: CDR1 LNHDA, CDR2 SQIVND (reference sequence). The V end lost 4 bases, the J end lost 7 bases, and 10 bases lay between the germline ends. There are 12 residues in the CDR3. CDR3 protein: CASSRRLGEAFF. CDR3 sequence (DNA): TGTGCCAGTAGTAGACGGCTGGGTGAAGCTTTCTTT.

The table lists this clonotype with many counts. V and J are TRBV12-3 or TRBV12-4 and TRBJ1-1; 8 nucleotides line up with TRBD1. With 7 bases clipped from V and 4 bases from J, the junction kept 5 bases outside the gene matches. The CDR3 covers 13 residues. CDR3 sequence (DNA): TGTGCCAGCAAAACAGGGGGGGGCACTGAAGCTTTCTTT. Protein sequence: CASKTGGGTEAFF.

In this sample, this clonotype turned up a few times. The chain carries TRBV30 and TRBJ2-3; D may be TRBD2 (5 bases). CDR1 is GTSNPN and CDR2 is SVGIG in the germline V gene (reference sequence). Trimming took 2 bases from V and 7 from J, leaving 7 bases between them. The CDR3 consists of 11 residues. CDR3 in DNA: TGTGCCTGGAGTTGGGAGAATACGCAGTATTTT. Translated: CAWSWENTQYF. The complete variable domain, with remaining parts taken from reference TRBV30 and TRBJ2-3, reads SQTIHQWPATLVQPVGSPLSLECTVEGTSNPNLYWYRQAAGRGLQLLFYSVGIGQISSEVPQNLSASRPQDRQFILSSKKLLLSDSGFYLCAWSWENTQYFGPGTRLTVL.

This clonotype was recorded at least ten times. The CDR3 bases are TGTGCCAGCAGTCCGAGCCGGGGTTTGAACACTGAAGCTTTCTTT. As protein: CASSPSRGLNTEAFF. This chain connects TRBV27 to TRBJ1-1, with D hard to call. Germline CDR1 and CDR2: MNHEY and SMNVEV (reference sequence). The CDR3 covers 15 residues. V was shortened by 5 bases and J by 0 bases, with 13 bases between the two germline ends.

This clonotype was counted ten times or more. The chain couples TRBV20-1 to TRBJ1-2; 7 nucleotides align to TRBD1. The junction had 11 bases not matched to a gene; V was cut back by 5 bases and J by 5 bases. Germline V gene data show CDR1 as DFQATT and CDR2 as SNEGSKA (reference sequence). The CDR3 is 14 amino acids. This CDR3 reads CSAPDETGPYGYTF. CDR3 in DNA: TGCAGTGCTCCTGACGAGACAGGGCCTTATGGCTACACCTTC.

This clonotype was detected ten times or more. The chain is built from TRBV20-1 and TRBJ1-4; D unresolved. Deletions cut 2 bases from V and 0 bases from J, with 16 bases between. The germline CDR1 and CDR2 sequences are DFQATT and SNEGSKA (reference sequence). CDR3 size: 17 residues. In DNA, the CDR3 is TGCAGTGCTAGATTCCCTGGGAACTTTGCAACTAATGAAAAACTGTTTTTT. It codes for CSARFPGNFATNEKLFF.

This clonotype has just a few counts. The rearrangement joins TRBV18 to TRBJ2-1; 9 nucleotides agree with TRBD2. The CDR3 runs to 18 residues. J was trimmed by 4 bases and V by 4 bases; bases with no gene match: 14. Germline CDR1 and CDR2: KGHSH and LQKENI. CDR3 sequence: CASSRASGNLIGYNEQFF. The CDR3 DNA reads TGTGCCAGCTCACGGGCTAGCGGGAACCTTATTGGGTACAATGAGCAGTTCTTC.

The table lists this clonotype with a count of one. This rearrangement joins TRBV30 to TRBJ2-7; D is ambiguous. CDR1 is GTSNPN and CDR2 is SVGIG in the germline V gene (reference sequence). The V and J ends lost 4 bases and 3 bases respectively, with 22 bases between them. The CDR3 length is 16 residues. The CDR3 sequence is CAWTKARGRRVYEQYF. Here the CDR3 DNA reads TGTGCCTGGACCAAAGCTCGAGGTAGGAGAGTCTACGAGCAGTACTTC.

The chain couples TRBV29-1 to TRBJ2-3; D uncertain. The CDR3 is 12 amino acids. V lost 0 bases and J lost 1, with 2 bases in between. Per the germline V gene, CDR1 is SQVTM and CDR2 is ANQGSEA. This CDR3 reads CSVEEGTDTQYF. The CDR3 DNA sequence: TGCAGCGTTGAAGAAGGCACAGATACGCAGTATTTT.

This clonotype was detected ten times or more. The chain combines TRBV29-1 with TRBJ2-1; D gene unclear. Trimming left V 1 base short and J 3 bases short, with 7 bases between. The CDR3 runs 13 residues. The germline gives CDR1 SQVTM, CDR2 ANQGSEA. In DNA, the CDR3 is TGCAGCGTTGAAGGACCAAACTACAATGAGCAGTTCTTC. Amino acids: CSVEGPNYNEQFF.

Many counts were recorded for this clonotype. This chain connects TRBV2 to TRBJ2-1; D gene unclear. Germline CDR1 reads SNHLY; CDR2 reads FYNNEI. V lost 6 bases and J lost 3, with 12 bases in between. The CDR3 sequence is 14 residues long. The CDR3, as DNA: TGTGCCAGCAGATTTAGTCGTGTCTACAATGAGCAGTTCTTC. The encoded protein is CASRFSRVYNEQFF.

This clonotype has only a few counts. The chain carries TRBV20-1 and TRBJ2-3; no definite D call. The CDR3 runs 12 residues. V shed 2 bases and J shed 4 bases, with 7 bases lying between them. The germline gives CDR1 DFQATT, CDR2 SNEGSKA (reference sequence). CDR3 sequence (DNA): TGCAGTGCTAGACTTGGGGCAGATACGCAGTATTTT. Its translation: CSARLGADTQYF.

The gene calls are TRBV7-9 and TRBJ2-2, with TRBD2 matching 9 bases. This CDR3 has 16 amino acids. The junction had 6 bases not matched to a gene; V was cut back by 5 bases and J by 2 bases. The germline CDR1 and CDR2 sequences are SEHNR and FQNEAQ (reference sequence). In nucleotides, the CDR3 is TGTGCCAGCAGCCGGCGACTAGCGGAAAACACCGGGGAGCTGTTTTTT. This translates into CASSRRLAENTGELFF. The whole variable domain, remainder taken from reference TRBV7-9 and TRBJ2-2, is DTGVSQNPRHKITKRGQNVTFRCDPISEHNRLYWYRQTLGQGPEFLTYFQNEAQLEKSRLLSDRFSAERPKGSFSTLEIQRTEQGDSAMYLCASSRRLAENTGELFFGEGSRLTVL.

The chain recombines TRBV7-8 with TRBJ1-5; a weak D match, TRBD1 (6 bases). The CDR3 is made up of 12 amino acids. From germline, CDR1 is SGHVS and CDR2 FQNEAQ. V lost 6 bases to trimming and J lost 6 bases, with 9 bases between them. CDR3 sequence: CASRNRVQPQHF. CDR3 sequence (DNA): TGTGCCAGCAGGAACAGGGTTCAGCCCCAGCATTTT.

This clonotype was counted only a few times. The chain recombines TRBV28 with TRBJ1-2, with no clear D. The length of the CDR3 is 13 residues. Trimming removed 5 bases from V and 8 bases from J, with 15 bases in between. Germline V gives CDR1 MDHEN, CDR2 SYDVKM. The DNA of the CDR3 is TGTGCCAGCAGTCGCCGTGGAAGGGAGGGCTACACCTTC. Its protein is CASSRRGREGYTF.

This clonotype was seen a handful of times. The DNA of the CDR3 is TGTGCCAGCAGCTTGACAGGGGGCTCTTTCGGGGAGCTGTTTTTT. It is translated as CASSLTGGSFGELFF. The V and J genes are TRBV6-1 and TRBJ2-2; 10 bases agree with TRBD1. J was trimmed by 7 bases and V by 6 bases; bases with no gene match: 8. The CDR3 contains 15 residues. Germline V lookup: CDR1 MNHNS, CDR2 SASEGT.